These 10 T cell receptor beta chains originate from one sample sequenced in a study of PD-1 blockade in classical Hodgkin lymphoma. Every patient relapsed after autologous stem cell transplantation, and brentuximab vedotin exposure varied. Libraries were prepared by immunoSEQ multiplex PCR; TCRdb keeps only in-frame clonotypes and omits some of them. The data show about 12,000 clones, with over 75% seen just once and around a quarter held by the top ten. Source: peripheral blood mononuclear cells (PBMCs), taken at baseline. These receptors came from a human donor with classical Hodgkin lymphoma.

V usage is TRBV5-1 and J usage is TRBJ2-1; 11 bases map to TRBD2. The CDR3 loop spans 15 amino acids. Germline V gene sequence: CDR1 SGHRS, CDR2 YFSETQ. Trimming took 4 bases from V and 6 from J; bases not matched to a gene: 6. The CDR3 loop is CASSQLAGEVNEQFF. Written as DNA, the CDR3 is TGCGCCAGCAGCCAACTAGCGGGAGAGGTCAATGAGCAGTTCTTC.

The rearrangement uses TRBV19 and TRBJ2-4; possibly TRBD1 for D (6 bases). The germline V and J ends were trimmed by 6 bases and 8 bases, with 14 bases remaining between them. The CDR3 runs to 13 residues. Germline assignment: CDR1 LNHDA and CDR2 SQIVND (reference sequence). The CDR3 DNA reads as TGTGCCAGTAGCGGACAGTCGGCGGACATTCAGTACTTC. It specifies CASSGQSADIQYF.

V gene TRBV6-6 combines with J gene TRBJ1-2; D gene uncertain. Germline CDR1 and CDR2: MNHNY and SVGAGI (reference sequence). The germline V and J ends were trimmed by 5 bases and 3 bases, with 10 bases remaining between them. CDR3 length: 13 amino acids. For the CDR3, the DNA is TGTGCCAGCAGTACTCCCGCCTACTATGGCTACACCTTC. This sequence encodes CASSTPAYYGYTF.

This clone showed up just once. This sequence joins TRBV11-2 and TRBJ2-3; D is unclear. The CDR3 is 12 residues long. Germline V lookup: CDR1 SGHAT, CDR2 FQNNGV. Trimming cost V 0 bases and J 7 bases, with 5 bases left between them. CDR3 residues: CASSLDSYTQYF. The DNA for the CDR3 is TGTGCCAGCAGCTTAGATAGTTATACGCAGTATTTT.

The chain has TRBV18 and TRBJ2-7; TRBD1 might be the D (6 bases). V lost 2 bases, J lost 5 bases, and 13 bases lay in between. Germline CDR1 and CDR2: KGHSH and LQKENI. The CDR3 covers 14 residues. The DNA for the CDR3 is TGTGCCAGCTCACCATCTGCAGGGGAGAACGAGCAGTACTTC. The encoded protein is CASSPSAGENEQYF.

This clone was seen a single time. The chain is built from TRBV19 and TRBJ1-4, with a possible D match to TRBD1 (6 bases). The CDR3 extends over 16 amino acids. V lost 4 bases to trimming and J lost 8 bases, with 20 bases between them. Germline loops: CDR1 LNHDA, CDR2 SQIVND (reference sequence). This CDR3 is CASSKAGVGAQEKLFF. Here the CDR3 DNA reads TGTGCCAGTAGTAAGGCCGGGGTGGGGGCGCAGGAAAAACTGTTTTTT.

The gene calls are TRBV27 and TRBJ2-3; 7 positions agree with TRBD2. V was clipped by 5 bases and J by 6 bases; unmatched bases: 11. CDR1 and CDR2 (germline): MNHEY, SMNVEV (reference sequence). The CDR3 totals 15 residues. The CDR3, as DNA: TGTGCCAGCAGTCCGAAAGCGGGGCGGTTGGATACGCAGTATTTT. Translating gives CASSPKAGRLDTQYF.

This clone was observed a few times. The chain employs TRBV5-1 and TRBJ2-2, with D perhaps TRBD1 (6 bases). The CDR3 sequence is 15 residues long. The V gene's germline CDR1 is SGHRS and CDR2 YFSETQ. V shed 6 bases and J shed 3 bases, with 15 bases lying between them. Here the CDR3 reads CASKGEPLYTGELFF. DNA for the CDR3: TGCGCCAGCAAGGGGGAACCCTTATACACCGGGGAGCTGTTTTTT.

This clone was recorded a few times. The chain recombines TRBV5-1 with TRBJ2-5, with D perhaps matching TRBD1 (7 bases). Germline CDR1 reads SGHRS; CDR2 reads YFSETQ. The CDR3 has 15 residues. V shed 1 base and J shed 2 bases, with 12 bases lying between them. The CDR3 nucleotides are TGCGCCAGCAGCTTGCGCGGGACAGAACAAGAGACCCAGTACTTC. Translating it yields CASSLRGTEQETQYF.

The chain's CDR3 is CASSRFAGEKLFF. The CDR3 DNA sequence: TGTGCCAGCAGCCGCTTCGCGGGAGAAAAACTGTTTTTT. The chain carries TRBV7-9 and TRBJ1-4; D is undetermined. This CDR3 has 13 residues. Germline V gene lookup returns CDR1 SEHNR and CDR2 FQNEAQ (reference sequence). Trimming stripped 5 bases from V and 8 bases from J, with 12 bases between.